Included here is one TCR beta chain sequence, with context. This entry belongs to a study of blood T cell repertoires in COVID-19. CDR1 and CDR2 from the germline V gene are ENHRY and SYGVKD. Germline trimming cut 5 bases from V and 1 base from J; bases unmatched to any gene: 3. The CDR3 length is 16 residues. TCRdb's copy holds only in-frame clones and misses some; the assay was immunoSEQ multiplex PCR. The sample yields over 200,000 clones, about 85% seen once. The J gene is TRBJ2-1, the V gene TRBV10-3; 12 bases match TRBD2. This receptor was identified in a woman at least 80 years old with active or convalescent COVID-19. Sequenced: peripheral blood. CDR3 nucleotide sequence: TGTGCCATCAGTCCGACTAGCGGGAGTTCCTACAATGAGCAGTTCTTC. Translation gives CAISPTSGSSYNEQFF.